A selection of T cell receptor beta chains follows, all from one sample in a study of blood T cell repertoires in COVID-19. TCRdb keeps only in-frame clones here, not all; method: immunoSEQ multiplex PCR. The data contain some 60,000 clones, about 80% of them singletons. Material: peripheral blood. The receptors were sampled from a man in his fifties or sixties with COVID-19, enrolled during active disease. The CDR3 runs from the conserved cysteine through the conserved F or W. A D gene is named only where the DNA matches it firmly. Expanded clones get a size class; other rows say once, few or many, or leave the size out.

V	D	J	size	DNA	CDR3
TRBV2	-	TRBJ1-1	few	TGTGCCAGCAGTGTCTCGAACACTGAAGCTTTCTTT	CASSVSNTEAFF
TRBV2	TRBD1	TRBJ2-7	-	TGTGCCAGCAGTGAAGCGCCGGGACAGGGACAAGAGCAGTACTTC	CASSEAPGQGQEQYF
TRBV7-2	TRBD1	TRBJ1-2	-	TGTGCCAGCAGCCCTCAGGGGGCTTTTGGTGGCTACACCTTC	CASSPQGAFGGYTF
TRBV28	TRBD2	TRBJ2-7	-	TGTGCCAGCAGTTTAAGTTTTCAGGGACTAGGTTCCTACGAGCAGTACTTC	CASSLSFQGLGSYEQYF
TRBV5-4	-	TRBJ2-2	-	TGTGCCAGCAGCGCGGGGATACGGCTCACCCAACCCGGGGAGCTGTTTTTT	CASSAGIRLTQPGELFF
TRBV6-5	TRBD1	TRBJ1-4	-	TGTGCCAGCAGTTACTACGCGAGGGGGCCTGGTGAAAAACTGTTTTTT	CASSYYARGPGEKLFF
TRBV6-5	TRBD1	TRBJ1-3	many	TGTGCCAGCAGTCCCCGGACAGGGACTGGAAACACCATATATTTT	CASSPRTGTGNTIYF
TRBV18	TRBD2	TRBJ2-1	-	TGTGCCAGCTCACCGAGGGGACTAGCGGGAGGTTACAATGAGCAGTTCTTC	CASSPRGLAGGYNEQFF
TRBV6-6	TRBD1	TRBJ2-2	-	TGTGCCAGCAGTATGACAGGGGCCACGAACACCGGGGAGCTGTTTTTT	CASSMTGATNTGELFF
TRBV5-1	-	TRBJ2-5	-	TGCGCCAGCAGCTTGGCGTCTCACCAAGAGACCCAGTACTTC	CASSLASHQETQYF
TRBV6-2/TRBV6-3	TRBD2	TRBJ2-5	-	TGTGCCAGCAGTTACTCGATGGCGGGAGGGCTCCAAGAGACCCAGTACTTC	CASSYSMAGGLQETQYF
TRBV25-1	-	TRBJ2-1	-	TGTGCCAGCAGTGAACAGGGGAAGGATGAGCAGTTCTTC	CASSEQGKDEQFF
TRBV28	TRBD1	TRBJ1-2	-	TGTGCCACGGGGACAGCGCTTGACTATGGCTACACCTTC	CATGTALDYGYTF
TRBV6-4	-	TRBJ1-1	many	TGTGCCAGCAGTGAGACAGGAGAGAACACTGAAGCTTTCTTT	CASSETGENTEAFF
TRBV2	-	TRBJ1-5	-	TGTGCCAGCAGCGGGGGGGGCAATCAGCCCCAGCATTTT	CASSGGGNQPQHF
TRBV19	TRBD1	TRBJ1-5	-	TGTGCCAGTACCGGGACAGGGGGGCGGCAGCCCCAGCATTTT	CASTGTGGRQPQHF
TRBV4-1	TRBD1	TRBJ1-1	-	TGCGCCAGCAGCCAAGAAGGGGACAGGGGGCGGCGAACTGAAGCTTTCTTT	CASSQEGDRGRRTEAFF
TRBV4-3	TRBD1	TRBJ2-1	-	TGCGCCAGCAGCCAAGAAGGGACAGGGGCGTCCCTATTGGGCAATGAGCAGTTCTTC	CASSQEGTGASLLGNEQFF
TRBV10-3	-	TRBJ2-5	-	TGTGCCATCAGGACAGGGGAGGGGGAGACCCAGTACTTC	CAIRTGEGETQYF
TRBV5-1	TRBD2	TRBJ2-1	-	TGCGCCAGCAGTTGGGGGCCCCGACTAGCGGGAGCCCTCTACAATGAGCAGTTCTTC	CASSWGPRLAGALYNEQFF
TRBV4-1	TRBD2	TRBJ2-1	-	TGCGCCAGCAGCCAAGTTGCCGGGACTAGCGATAGGGATGAGCAGTTCTTC	CASSQVAGTSDRDEQFF
TRBV5-1	TRBD2	TRBJ2-1	-	TGCGCCAGCAGTTTACTAGCGGGAGGTTACAATGAGCAGTTCTTC	CASSLLAGGYNEQFF
TRBV6-6	-	TRBJ2-2	-	TGTGCCAGCAGAATAACCGCCGGGGCGAACACCGGGGAGCTGTTTTTT	CASRITAGANTGELFF
TRBV29-1	-	TRBJ2-3	-	TGCAGCGGGGCACACAGGGTTGCAGATACGCAGTATTTT	CSGAHRVADTQYF
TRBV5-1	-	TRBJ1-1	-	TGCGCCAGCAGCTCTACGGACAAGGACACTGAAGCTTTCTTT	CASSSTDKDTEAFF